Below are 15 T cell receptor beta chains sequenced from a single sample in a study of monozygotic twins with inflammatory bowel disease. TCRdb re-called the 5' RACE reads and catalogs CDR3 proteins one per entry, DNA excluded. Its clone listing holds about 380,000 distinct CDR3 sequences. Material: blood. These receptor sequences come from a human donor with ulcerative colitis or Crohn's disease, or a healthy co-twin of an affected twin (not recorded which).

The genes are TRBV29-1 and TRBJ2-3; TCRdb picks TRBD1, but there is no DNA to check that call. This CDR3 is built from 12 residues. Per the germline V gene, CDR1 is SQVTM and CDR2 is ANQGSEA. The chain's CDR3 is CSGRGATDTQYF.

This chain uses TRBV19 with TRBJ1-1. Germline CDR1 reads LNHDA; CDR2 reads SQIVND (reference sequence). The CDR3 contains 16 residues. CDR3 region: CASSQRAVWEGTEAFF.

The chain combines TRBV7-2 with TRBJ2-5; absent DNA, TCRdb's TRBD2 call cannot be checked. Germline V gene data show CDR1 as SGHTA and CDR2 as FQGNSA. This CDR3 is built from 15 residues. CDR3 residues: CASSLSETSGGQFYF.

This chain joins TRBV7-2 and TRBJ1-4; TCRdb proposes TRBD1, but this gene call is untestable without DNA. The CDR3 spans 17 residues. Germline lookup yields CDR1 SGHTA and CDR2 FQGNSA. This chain's CDR3 is CASSLIGTGRPNEKLFF. Filled out from reference TRBV7-2 and TRBJ1-4, the complete variable domain reads GAGVSQSPSNKVTEKGKDVELRCDPISGHTALYWYRQSLGQGLEFLIYFQGNSAPDKSGLPSDRFSAERTGGSVSTLTIQRTQQEDSAVYLCASSLIGTGRPNEKLFFGSGTQLSVL.

The rearrangement joins TRBV6-1 to TRBJ1-1; the D call of TRBD1 rests on TCRdb alone, since no DNA is present to check it. CDR3 size: 14 residues. Germline loops: CDR1 MNHNS, CDR2 SASEGT. CDR3 in amino acids: CATNGAGMGTEAFF.

The chain has TRBV4-1 and TRBJ2-7. The CDR3 has 12 amino acids. Germline lookup yields CDR1 MGHRA and CDR2 YSYEKL. Here the CDR3 reads CASSQPTTGQYF.

The chain uses TRBV5-1 and TRBJ1-5; checking the TCRdb D call of TRBD1 is not possible without DNA. The germline V gene encodes CDR1 SGHRS and CDR2 YFSETQ. CDR3 length: 18 amino acids. The CDR3 is CASSLNPPSTGYNQPQHF.

The V gene is TRBV11-2, the J gene TRBJ2-3; without DNA, the TCRdb call of TRBD2 cannot be checked. CDR1 is SGHAT, CDR2 FQNNGV, per germline. This CDR3 is built from 18 residues. CDR3 amino acids: CASSLWGLAGGTTDTQYF.

The chain is built from TRBV9 and TRBJ2-1; the D call from TCRdb, TRBD1, cannot be confirmed without DNA. The length of the CDR3 is 16 residues. In germline, CDR1 is SGDLS, CDR2 YYNGEE. The CDR3: CASTRGGGARYNEQFF.

The rearrangement uses TRBV29-1 and TRBJ2-7. There are 12 residues in the CDR3. Germline loops: CDR1 SQVTM, CDR2 ANQGSEA. CDR3 amino acids: CSAGSLPYEQYF.

The chain employs TRBV9 and TRBJ2-2; TCRdb's D gene call, TRBD1, goes unchecked for lack of DNA. The CDR3 length is 16 residues. Germline loops: CDR1 SGDLS, CDR2 YYNGEE. The CDR3 region is CASSSPSVQYTGELFF.

This chain connects TRBV12-3 or TRBV12-4 to TRBJ2-5; TCRdb's D call of TRBD1 is untestable without DNA. The CDR3 has 12 residues. CDR3 region: CASSFSGETQYF.

This chain uses TRBV10-3 with TRBJ1-5; TCRdb gives TRBD1 as the D gene, but with no DNA this cannot be confirmed. The germline V gene has CDR1 ENHRY and CDR2 SYGVKD. The CDR3 covers 15 residues. CDR3: CAIREGQNSNQPQHF.

The chain couples TRBV6-5 to TRBJ2-7. This CDR3 comprises 11 residues. Germline V lookup: CDR1 MNHEY, CDR2 SVGAGI. CDR3 region: CASSYAGMPYF.

This sequence joins TRBV7-6 and TRBJ2-5; TCRdb's D call of TRBD2 is untestable without DNA. The CDR3 totals 14 residues. Germline lookup yields CDR1 SGHVS and CDR2 FNYEAQ. This chain's CDR3 is CASSLEGGGETQYF.